This TCR beta chain was sequenced during a study of shared clonotypes between healthy human individuals. This clone was recorded only once. Its target is not known. Study-wide findings and caveats: Generally, estimated richness proved larger in naive subsets than it did in memory subsets. Compared with clonotypes that all four donors shared, non-shared clonotypes had lower generation probabilities.

CD4+ cells underwent separation, giving CD45RA+ naive and CD45RA-negative memory subsets. Every immunoSEQ plate was one replicate of a subset's evenly spread DNA. Method: immunoSEQ multiplex PCR; TCRdb's copy keeps in-frame clones and lacks some. This sample has some 2,500,000 clones, with 93% found just once. Trimming removed 4 bases from V and 4 bases from J; junction bases left unmatched: 6. Germline CDR1 MDHEN, CDR2 SYDVKM. The CDR3 totals 14 residues. The V gene is TRBV28, the J gene TRBJ1-2; 7 nucleotides align to TRBD1. Material: naive CD4+ T cells from PBMCs. Subset indicated: CD45RA+ positively selected. This clonotype originated in a man aged 18 to 29 in good health. Some clones in this sample may be carry-over from other donors' samples. The CDR3 nucleotides read TGTGCCAGCAGTTCGGGACAGAGGATCTATGGCTACACCTTC. Protein: CASSSGQRIYGYTF.